This record covers a single TCR beta chain. The repertoire was sequenced with immunoSEQ multiplex PCR; TCRdb's copy has only in-frame clones and lacks some. The table shows around 120,000 clones, with 80% to 95% occurring only once. CDR1 LGHNA and CDR2 YSLEER come from the germline V gene. This CDR3 comprises 16 residues. Trimming cost V 4 bases and J 5 bases, with 20 bases left between them. These data belong to a study of T cell responses to AZD1222 COVID-19 vaccine. Source: peripheral blood, taken on day 0 of AZD1222 vaccination. J is TRBJ2-5 and V is TRBV4-3, with D perhaps assigned TRBD1 or TRBD2 (5 bases each). The receptor comes from an adult in good health. CDR3 protein: CASSPTLGQGGETQYF. The CDR3 DNA reads as TGCGCCAGCAGCCCAACGTTGGGGCAGGGCGGGGAGACCCAGTACTTC.